These 27 T cell receptor beta chains originate from one sample sequenced in a study of blood T cells in healthy people across ages. For the second PCR, which ran for roughly 7 to 11 cycles, a sample-barcoded 5' primer and a J-beta primer mix were used. TCRdb recomputed calls from the 5' RACE reads with MiXCR, one row per CDR3 protein. The sample includes about 640,000 distinct CDR3 sequences, less than 35% of them seen just once. Sequenced input: blood. The receptors here all came from an elderly woman in good health.

A remark on this clonotype: A single base separates this from a much larger clone, so it may be a read error. The chain employs TRBV10-3 and TRBJ2-3, with a weak D call TRBD2 (7 bases). The V gene's germline CDR1 is ENHRY and CDR2 SYGVKD. The CDR3 is made up of 14 amino acids. The CDR3 reads CVIRGGALTDTQYF. CDR3 DNA sequence: TGTGTCATCAGAGGGGGGGCGCTTACAGATACGCAGTATTTT.

The chain employs TRBV5-1 and TRBJ2-3; unclear D gene. This CDR3 spans 16 amino acids. CDR1 is SGHRS, CDR2 YFSETQ, per germline. V lost 0 bases and J lost 0, with 11 bases in between. The CDR3 DNA is TGCGCCAGCAGCTTGGGGAGTGAATCTAGCACAGATACGCAGTATTTT. Translated, it gives CASSLGSESSTDTQYF.

Ten or more counts support this clonotype. The chain couples TRBV4-1 to TRBJ2-5; the match to TRBD2 covers 7 bases. Looked up from germline, CDR1 is MGHRA and CDR2 is YSYEKL. The V segment lost 0 bases and the J segment 5 bases; nucleotides outside the gene matches: 12. The CDR3 totals 17 residues. CDR3 nucleotides: TGCGCCAGCAGCCAAGATCGTACTAGCGCGAGAAAGGAGACCCAGTACTTC. Its translation is CASSQDRTSARKETQYF.

At least ten counts were recorded for this clonotype. This chain connects TRBV29-1 to TRBJ2-5, with TRBD2 matching over 10 bases. Germline CDR1 and CDR2: SQVTM and ANQGSEA. The CDR3 extends over 14 amino acids. Unmatched junction bases numbered 5, after V lost 4 bases and J lost 3 bases. The CDR3 region is CSVGSGGVEETQYF. For the CDR3, the DNA is TGCAGCGTTGGGAGCGGGGGGGTAGAAGAGACCCAGTACTTC.

This chain links TRBV27 with TRBJ2-4; 12 bases match TRBD2. The V gene's germline CDR1 is MNHEY and CDR2 SMNVEV (reference sequence). The junction had 11 bases not matched to a gene; V was cut back by 5 bases and J by 3 bases. This CDR3 is built from 18 residues. DNA for the CDR3: TGTGCCAGCAGTCCTCCTCTAGCGGGAGGGCCGAGCAAAAACATTCAGTACTTC. Its translation: CASSPPLAGGPSKNIQYF.

This clonotype appeared a few times. The chain couples TRBV20-1 to TRBJ1-5; the D gene is possibly TRBD1 (5 bases). CDR1 is DFQATT, CDR2 SNEGSKA, per germline (reference sequence). V dropped 1 base and J dropped 7 bases, with 20 bases sitting between them. CDR3 size: 16 residues. The CDR3 here is CSARVSGASTGQPQHF. Written as DNA, the CDR3 is TGCAGTGCTAGAGTAAGTGGGGCATCCACGGGACAGCCCCAGCATTTT.

The table lists this clonotype with many counts. As DNA, the CDR3 is TGTGCCAGCAGTCTTACCCAGGGGGCATGGGAGACCCAGTACTTC. This encodes CASSLTQGAWETQYF. The chain is built from TRBV28 and TRBJ2-5; 8 bases line up with TRBD1. The V segment lost 5 bases and the J segment 5 bases; nucleotides outside the gene matches: 10. The germline gives CDR1 MDHEN, CDR2 SYDVKM. The CDR3 consists of 15 residues.

V and J are TRBV6-5 and TRBJ1-4; D gene uncertain. Germline V lookup: CDR1 MNHEY, CDR2 SVGAGI. V lost 2 bases and J 2 bases, leaving 15 bases between the germline ends. The CDR3 runs to 17 residues. CDR3 residues: CASSYGVLKATNEKLFF. CDR3 nucleotide sequence: TGTGCCAGCAGTTACGGGGTTCTGAAGGCGACTAATGAAAAACTGTTTTTT.

This clonotype was counted between two and nine times. V usage is TRBV7-3 and J usage is TRBJ1-1, with 7 bases lining up with TRBD1. Trimming at V came to 2 bases and at J to 3 bases, leaving 12 bases not matched to a gene. This CDR3 has 17 amino acids. Germline lookup yields CDR1 SGHTA and CDR2 FQGTGA. CDR3 sequence reads: CASSLAGTVSPDTEAFF. CDR3 nucleotide sequence: TGTGCCAGCAGCTTAGCGGGGACAGTTTCCCCCGACACTGAAGCTTTCTTT.

This clonotype showed up many times. Written as DNA, the CDR3 is TGTGCCAGCAGATACCAGACAGGGCCCCAAGAGACCCAGTACTTC. It specifies CASRYQTGPQETQYF. The V and J genes are TRBV6-6 and TRBJ2-5; 7 bases line up with TRBD1. CDR3 length: 15 residues. The germline CDR1 and CDR2 sequences are MNHNY and SVGAGI (reference sequence). The V and J ends lost 6 bases and 1 base, in that order; junction bases with no gene match: 8.

The DNA of the CDR3 is TGCGCCAGCAGCCTCCCCTCCGCTCGCGGGAGGGCCTTAGATACGCAGTATTTT. As protein: CASSLPSARGRALDTQYF. The gene calls are TRBV5-1 and TRBJ2-3; 9 bases match TRBD2. J gave up 5 bases and V 4 bases, and 17 bases lay outside the gene matches. The CDR3 loop spans 18 amino acids. Germline values: CDR1 SGHRS, CDR2 YFSETQ.

To note about this clonotype: Since a much larger clone is just one base distant, this may be a read error. The chain joins TRBV4-2 to TRBJ2-7; 8 bases fit TRBD2. Losses at the gene ends were 2 bases for V and 3 bases for J; bases not matched to a gene: 15. CDR1 is LGHNA, CDR2 YNFKEQ, per germline. The CDR3 has 18 residues. The CDR3 loop is CASSQSPLLAGGYYEQYF. The DNA for the CDR3 is TGTGCCAGCAGCCAAAGCCCACTTTTGGCGGGGGGTTACTACGAGCAGTACTTC.

This clonotype was seen at least ten times. V usage is TRBV11-1 and J usage is TRBJ2-3, with no clear D. V dropped 2 bases and J dropped 4 bases, with 19 bases sitting between them. Germline CDR1 SGHAT, CDR2 FQDESV (reference sequence). This CDR3 comprises 17 residues. The CDR3 here is CASSLRSLGFNADTQYF. The CDR3, as DNA: TGTGCCAGCAGCTTACGGTCCCTCGGGTTTAACGCAGATACGCAGTATTTT.

This clonotype was counted a few times. The J gene is TRBJ2-1, the V gene TRBV14; TRBD2 agrees at 7 bases. The last part of the DNA fits TRBJ2-7 better; the J call may be wrong. Germline CDR1 reads SGHDN; CDR2 reads FVKESK. The CDR3 consists of 16 residues. The CDR3 spells CASSKTSASSYNEQYF. The CDR3 DNA reads TGTGCCAGCAGCAAAACTAGCGCGAGCTCCTACAATGAGCAGTACTTC.

Regarding this clonotype: Germline and junction disagree at one end, which may indicate a read error. The chain recombines TRBV7-9 with TRBJ2-2; 13 bases agree with TRBD2. CDR3 length: 17 amino acids. Germline V lookup: CDR1 SEHNR, CDR2 FQNEAQ (reference sequence). CDR3 in DNA: TGTGCCAGCAGCCCGACTAGCGGGGGGATGAACACCGGGGAGCGGTTTTTT. Its translation: CASSPTSGGMNTGERFF.

This clonotype was found many times. The genes are TRBV20-1 and TRBJ2-1; D remains unclear. Germline assignment: CDR1 DFQATT and CDR2 SNEGSKA (reference sequence). This CDR3 spans 15 amino acids. V was shortened by 1 base and J by 0 bases, with 10 bases between the two germline ends. The CDR3 bases are TGCAGTGCTAGAGGGGCTTCTAGCTCCTACAATGAGCAGTTCTTC. It codes for CSARGASSSYNEQFF.

Many counts were recorded for this clonotype. V and J are TRBV10-2 and TRBJ2-1, with TRBD2 identical over 8 bases. Trimming cost V 1 base and J 9 bases; bases outside gene matches: 5. Germline CDR1 is WSHSY and CDR2 is SAAADI. The CDR3 spans 14 residues. The CDR3 reads CASSEFRTSREQFF. As DNA, the CDR3 is TGCGCCAGCAGTGAGTTCCGGACTAGCCGTGAGCAGTTCTTC.

This clonotype was recorded many times. CDR3 loop: CASWGLAGGSYEQYF. CDR3 bases: TGTGCCAGCTGGGGACTAGCGGGGGGGAGCTACGAGCAGTACTTC. The chain joins TRBV6-5 to TRBJ2-7, with 16 bases identical to TRBD2. Germline V lookup: CDR1 MNHEY, CDR2 SVGAGI. Germline trimming cut 8 bases from V and 3 bases from J; bases unmatched to any gene: 4. The length of the CDR3 is 15 residues.

This clonotype was seen many times. This may be a read error, as it is one base from a much larger clone. The chain employs TRBV5-1 and TRBJ2-5; 10 bases align to TRBD1. Germline V lookup: CDR1 SGHRS, CDR2 YFSETQ. The CDR3 extends over 13 amino acids. The CDR3 region has the DNA TGCGCCAGCAGATTGGGACAGGGGTCCACGCAGTACTTC. Its translation: CASRLGQGSTQYF.

This clonotype showed up just a few times. A much larger clone is a single base away; this may be a read error. This chain links TRBV7-2 with TRBJ2-1; TRBD2 is a possible D gene (5 bases). The germline CDR1 and CDR2 sequences are SGHTA and FQGNSA. This CDR3 is built from 13 residues. CDR3 nucleotide sequence: TGTGCCAACAGCCTGACTGGTCCGGGAGAGCAGTTCTTC. It yields the protein CANSLTGPGEQFF.

At least ten counts were recorded for this clonotype. The CDR3 region has the DNA TGTGCCAGCAGCCTTCTACTTGGGGGCAATGAGCAGTTCTTC. It yields the protein CASSLLLGGNEQFF. V gene TRBV14 combines with J gene TRBJ2-1, with D perhaps assigned TRBD1 or TRBD2 (5 bases each). The ends were cut back, 4 bases at V and 6 bases at J, with 13 bases in the middle. CDR1 is SGHDN and CDR2 is FVKESK in the germline V gene. The CDR3 runs 14 residues.

For the CDR3, the DNA is TGTGCCAGCCGGGGGGCTAAGAATGGGCCTAATGAGCAGTACTTC. It yields the protein CASRGAKNGPNEQYF. The chain has TRBV2 and TRBJ2-5; D might be TRBD2 (7 bases). The V end lost 8 bases, the J end lost 11 bases, and 27 bases lay between the germline ends. The CDR3 consists of 15 residues. Germline V gives CDR1 SNHLY, CDR2 FYNNEI.

This rearrangement joins TRBV20-1 to TRBJ2-1; D uncertain. The CDR3 has 14 residues. Trimming cost V 2 bases and J 5 bases, with 13 bases left between them. Germline V gives CDR1 DFQATT, CDR2 SNEGSKA (reference sequence). CDR3: CSARKSDGDNEQFF. CDR3 DNA sequence: TGCAGTGCTAGAAAGTCGGATGGAGACAATGAGCAGTTCTTC.

This chain connects TRBV19 to TRBJ1-2; D might be TRBD1 (6 bases). The V gene lost 6 bases and the J gene lost 8 bases, with 16 bases spanning the gap. Germline V gives CDR1 LNHDA, CDR2 SQIVND (reference sequence). This CDR3 contains 13 residues. CDR3 coding DNA: TGTGCCAGTAGCACGAGGGGGGATAGAGGCTACACCTTC. Protein product: CASSTRGDRGYTF.

About this clonotype itself: A read error is possible here, since a much larger clone lies one base away. The V call is TRBV10-3, the J call TRBJ2-5, with 8 bases lining up with TRBD1. Trimming took 7 bases from V and 11 from J; bases not matched to a gene: 9. The CDR3 length is 12 residues. Germline assignment: CDR1 ENHRY and CDR2 SYGVKD. CDR3 sequence: CAITRDRREQYF. Here the CDR3 DNA reads TGTGCCATCACCCGGGACAGGAGGGAGCAGTACTTC.

This clonotype was observed at least ten times. The genes are TRBV5-6 and TRBJ2-3; 9 bases fit TRBD2. CDR3 length equals 17 residues. With V trimmed by 1 base and J by 0 bases, 6 bases remained unmatched. Per the germline V gene, CDR1 is SGHDT and CDR2 is YYEEEE. The chain's CDR3 is CASSLFASGASTDTQYF. The CDR3 bases are TGTGCCAGCAGCTTGTTCGCTAGCGGGGCGAGCACAGATACGCAGTATTTT.

This sequence joins TRBV3-1 and TRBJ2-1, with D possibly being TRBD2 (6 bases). Germline V gene data show CDR1 as LGHDT and CDR2 as YNNKEL (reference sequence). V gave up 0 bases and J gave up 6 bases, with 21 bases separating them. There are 18 residues in the CDR3. In DNA form, the CDR3 reads TGTGCCAGCAGCCAAGAAGCGTTTGGCGGGACCTATCTCAATGAGCAGTTCTTC. Its protein is CASSQEAFGGTYLNEQFF.